The 19 T cell receptor beta chains below all came from one sample that was sequenced in a study of identical twins. TCRdb fed the 5' RACE reads into MiXCR, producing one record per CDR3 protein. The sample has about 150,000 distinct CDR3 sequences, 3.5% seen once; the top ten hold more than 7%. The sample consisted of memory T cells sorted from blood. These receptor sequences come from a man younger than 30 in good health.

The table lists this clonotype with many counts. V and J are TRBV15 and TRBJ2-3, with 9 bases aligning to TRBD2. Germline V gene lookup returns CDR1 LNHNV and CDR2 YYDKDF (reference sequence). V lost 5 bases, J lost 1 base, and 10 bases stayed unmatched. The CDR3 covers 17 residues. Written as DNA, the CDR3 is TGTGCCACCAGCGGCTACACAGCTAGCGGGGGCACAGATACGCAGTATTTT. Protein sequence: CATSGYTASGGTDTQYF.

This clonotype has ten or more counts. J is TRBJ2-5 and V is TRBV4-3; no clear D gene. Trimming pared 1 base from V and 2 bases from J, leaving 11 bases between. The CDR3 is 15 amino acids. Germline V lookup: CDR1 LGHNA, CDR2 YSLEER. The CDR3 reads CASSQGRRLQETQYF. The CDR3, as DNA: TGCGCCAGCAGCCAAGGGCGCAGACTTCAAGAGACCCAGTACTTC.

This clonotype was seen ten or more times. The chain uses TRBV3-1 and TRBJ1-1; 9 positions match TRBD1. The CDR3 is made up of 17 amino acids. J gave up 3 bases and V 8 bases, and 16 bases lay outside the gene matches. Germline CDR1 is LGHDT and CDR2 is YNNKEL (reference sequence). This CDR3 reads CASSPSGTGLDYTEAFF. The CDR3 DNA follows: TGTGCCAGCTCACCAAGTGGGACAGGGTTAGATTACACTGAAGCTTTCTTT.

This clonotype was recorded many times. The chain joins TRBV20-1 to TRBJ2-7, with 7 nucleotides matching TRBD2. Germline V CDR1 and CDR2: DFQATT, SNEGSKA (reference sequence). The CDR3 contains 15 residues. V dropped 7 bases and J dropped 0; count of bases not matched to a gene: 12. The CDR3 loop is CSGVVGSGNSYEQYF. DNA for the CDR3: TGCAGTGGGGTTGTCGGGAGCGGGAACTCCTACGAGCAGTACTTC.

This clonotype was recorded many times. The chain employs TRBV7-2 and TRBJ2-1, with 8 bases identical to TRBD2. V shed 2 bases and J 0 bases; nucleotides not matched to a gene: 3. In germline, CDR1 is SGHTA, CDR2 FQGNSA. The CDR3 has 16 amino acids. Here the CDR3 DNA reads TGTGCCAGCAGCTTAAGGAGCGGGAGCTCCTACAATGAGCAGTTCTTC. This translates into CASSLRSGSSYNEQFF.

This clonotype showed up just a few times. The chain couples TRBV6-1 to TRBJ1-1; TRBD1 is a possible D gene (6 bases). In germline, CDR1 is MNHNS, CDR2 SASEGT. The CDR3 totals 11 residues. V was shortened by 6 bases and J by 6 bases, with 8 bases between the two germline ends. In nucleotides, the CDR3 is TGTGCCAGCAGACAGGGCGCTGAAGCTTTCTTT. Translated, it gives CASRQGAEAFF.

At least ten counts were recorded for this clonotype. This rearrangement joins TRBV20-1 to TRBJ1-6; the match to TRBD1 covers 10 bases. Germline-derived CDR1 and CDR2 are DFQATT and SNEGSKA (reference sequence). V lost 0 bases, J lost 7 bases, and 3 bases stayed unmatched. The CDR3 contains 15 residues. The DNA for the CDR3 is TGCAGTGCTAGAGAACCGGGACAGGGGAATTCACCCCTCCACTTT. Translated: CSAREPGQGNSPLHF.

The V call is TRBV11-3, the J call TRBJ2-3; TRBD2 might be the D (6 bases). The CDR3 is 16 amino acids. Germline assignment: CDR1 SGHNT and CDR2 YENEEA. V gave up 2 bases and J gave up 3 bases, with 15 bases separating them. CDR3 protein: CASSLRGGKGTDTQYF. CDR3 nucleotide sequence: TGTGCCAGCAGCTTACGGGGCGGGAAAGGGACAGATACGCAGTATTTT.

This clonotype was observed at least ten times. The chain recombines TRBV11-2 with TRBJ1-5; 7 bases map to TRBD1. The CDR3 contains 14 residues. Germline values: CDR1 SGHAT, CDR2 FQNNGV. Trimming cost V 4 bases and J 7 bases; bases outside gene matches: 7. CDR3: CASSYQGVGQPQHF. CDR3 bases: TGTGCCAGCAGCTACCAGGGGGTGGGACAGCCCCAGCATTTT. Looking up the rest from reference TRBV11-2 and TRBJ1-5 gives the full variable domain: EAGVAQSPRYKIIEKRQSVAFWCNPISGHATLYWYQQILGQGPKLLIQFQNNGVVDDSQLPKDRFSAERLKGVDSTLKIQPAKLEDSAVYLCASSYQGVGQPQHFGDGTRLSIL.

The sample holds many counts of this clonotype. This chain joins TRBV11-3 and TRBJ2-7; D is undetermined. CDR1 SGHNT and CDR2 YENEEA come from the germline V gene. The germline V and J ends were trimmed by 5 bases and 10 bases, with 12 bases remaining between them. The CDR3 covers 11 residues. CDR3 DNA: TGTGCCAGCAGCGGAGACGGTCCCCAGTACGTC. This translates into CASSGDGPQYV.

This clonotype was observed at least ten times. This rearrangement joins TRBV6-2 or TRBV6-3 to TRBJ2-5, with D perhaps matching TRBD2 (7 bases). V gave up 5 bases and J gave up 7 bases, with 20 bases separating them. This CDR3 spans 15 amino acids. Germline V CDR1 and CDR2: MNHEY, SVGEGT. The CDR3 nucleotides read TGTGCCAGCAGTCCCCTGTGGGGGGGCGAATGGACCCAGTACTTC. Protein: CASSPLWGGEWTQYF.

This clonotype was seen at least ten times. V is TRBV3-1 and J is TRBJ2-1; D is ambiguous. With 1 base removed from V and 9 bases from J, the gap between germline ends came to 10 bases. Germline V gives CDR1 LGHDT, CDR2 YNNKEL (reference sequence). The CDR3 runs 13 residues. CDR3 amino acids: CASSQVWLLEQFF. DNA for the CDR3: TGTGCCAGCAGCCAAGTGTGGTTACTTGAGCAGTTCTTC.

This clonotype was counted many times. This chain uses TRBV11-2 with TRBJ2-3, with TRBD2 identical over 13 bases. The CDR3 consists of 16 residues. CDR1 and CDR2 (germline): SGHAT, FQNNGV. With V trimmed by 5 bases and J by 6 bases, 8 bases remained unmatched. The CDR3 DNA follows: TGTGCCAGCAGCCGACTGCCGGGACTAGCGGGGGATACGCAGTATTTT. The encoded protein is CASSRLPGLAGDTQYF.

The genes are TRBV27 and TRBJ1-1; no firm D call. Deletions cut 8 bases from V and 1 base from J, with 11 bases between. Germline V lookup: CDR1 MNHEY, CDR2 SMNVEV (reference sequence). This CDR3 contains 13 residues. Here the CDR3 reads CASRPDTNTEAFF. Here the CDR3 DNA reads TGTGCCAGCCGGCCGGATACGAACACTGAAGCTTTCTTT.

This clonotype has a count of ten or more. CDR3 protein: CASSPDRGGATGELFF. The DNA of the CDR3 is TGTGCCAGCAGTCCGGACAGGGGGGGGGCCACCGGGGAGCTGTTTTTT. V is TRBV12-3 or TRBV12-4 and J is TRBJ2-2; TRBD1 matches 10 bases. Losses at the gene ends were 5 bases for V and 4 bases for J; bases not matched to a gene: 7. The CDR3 loop spans 16 amino acids.

This clonotype was counted many times. The chain links TRBV5-1 to TRBJ2-2; tentative D call: TRBD2 (5 bases). V dropped 2 bases and J dropped 3 bases, with 8 bases sitting between them. CDR1 is SGHRS, CDR2 YFSETQ, per germline. The CDR3 runs 14 residues. The CDR3 region is CASSFTGDTGELFF. The DNA of the CDR3 is TGCGCCAGCAGCTTCACCGGGGACACCGGGGAGCTGTTTTTT.

The sample holds a few counts of this clonotype. The rearrangement joins TRBV9 to TRBJ2-1, with 11 bases that match TRBD2. Germline CDR1 and CDR2: SGDLS and YYNGEE. V lost 2 bases, J lost 7 bases, and 8 bases stayed unmatched. The CDR3 totals 16 residues. CDR3 sequence: CASSVVSGRASNEQFF. The CDR3 nucleotides read TGTGCCAGCAGCGTGGTTAGCGGGAGGGCCTCGAATGAGCAGTTCTTC.

The table lists this clonotype with many counts. The CDR3, as DNA: TGTGCCAGCAGTTACAACAGGGTACAGTTCTACGAGCAGTACTTC. Its translation is CASSYNRVQFYEQYF. The genes are TRBV6-5 and TRBJ2-7; D is perhaps TRBD1 (6 bases). The germline V gene has CDR1 MNHEY and CDR2 SVGAGI. The V gene lost 2 bases and the J gene lost 3 bases, with 14 bases spanning the gap. The length of the CDR3 is 15 residues.

This clonotype was picked up many times. The J gene is TRBJ2-1, the V gene TRBV21-1; the table's D call TRBD1 went unverified against the DNA. TRBV21-1 is tagged as a pseudogene. The CDR3 spans 15 residues. CDR3 amino acids: CASSKTSRVYNEQFF. CDR3 coding DNA: TGTGCCAGCAGCAAAACATCCCGGGTTTACAATGAGCAGTTCTTC.